This TCR beta chain derives from a study of T cells after yellow fever vaccination. Ten or more counts support this clonotype. Antigen specificity is unknown. TCRdb processed the 5' RACE reads anew with MiXCR; each CDR3 protein has one entry. This sample has 300,000 to 400,000 distinct CDR3 sequences, with around 13% found just once. Germline V gene sequence: CDR1 SGHRS, CDR2 YFSETQ. Trimming left V 0 bases short and J 2 bases short, with 8 bases between. The CDR3 totals 14 residues. The study, taken as a whole, reports: Contamination of FACS-sorted repertoires by abundant clonotypes from the bulk population could occur.

The chain couples TRBV5-1 to TRBJ1-2, with unresolved D. This specimen consisted of CD4+ T cells sorted from PBMCs, obtained 15 days after the yellow fever booster vaccination. This TCR was sampled from a man between 18 and 29 years old who received the YFV17D yellow fever vaccine. For the CDR3, the DNA is TGCGCCAGCAGCTTGGAGTCGACCAACTATGGCTACACCTTC. Its protein is CASSLESTNYGYTF.